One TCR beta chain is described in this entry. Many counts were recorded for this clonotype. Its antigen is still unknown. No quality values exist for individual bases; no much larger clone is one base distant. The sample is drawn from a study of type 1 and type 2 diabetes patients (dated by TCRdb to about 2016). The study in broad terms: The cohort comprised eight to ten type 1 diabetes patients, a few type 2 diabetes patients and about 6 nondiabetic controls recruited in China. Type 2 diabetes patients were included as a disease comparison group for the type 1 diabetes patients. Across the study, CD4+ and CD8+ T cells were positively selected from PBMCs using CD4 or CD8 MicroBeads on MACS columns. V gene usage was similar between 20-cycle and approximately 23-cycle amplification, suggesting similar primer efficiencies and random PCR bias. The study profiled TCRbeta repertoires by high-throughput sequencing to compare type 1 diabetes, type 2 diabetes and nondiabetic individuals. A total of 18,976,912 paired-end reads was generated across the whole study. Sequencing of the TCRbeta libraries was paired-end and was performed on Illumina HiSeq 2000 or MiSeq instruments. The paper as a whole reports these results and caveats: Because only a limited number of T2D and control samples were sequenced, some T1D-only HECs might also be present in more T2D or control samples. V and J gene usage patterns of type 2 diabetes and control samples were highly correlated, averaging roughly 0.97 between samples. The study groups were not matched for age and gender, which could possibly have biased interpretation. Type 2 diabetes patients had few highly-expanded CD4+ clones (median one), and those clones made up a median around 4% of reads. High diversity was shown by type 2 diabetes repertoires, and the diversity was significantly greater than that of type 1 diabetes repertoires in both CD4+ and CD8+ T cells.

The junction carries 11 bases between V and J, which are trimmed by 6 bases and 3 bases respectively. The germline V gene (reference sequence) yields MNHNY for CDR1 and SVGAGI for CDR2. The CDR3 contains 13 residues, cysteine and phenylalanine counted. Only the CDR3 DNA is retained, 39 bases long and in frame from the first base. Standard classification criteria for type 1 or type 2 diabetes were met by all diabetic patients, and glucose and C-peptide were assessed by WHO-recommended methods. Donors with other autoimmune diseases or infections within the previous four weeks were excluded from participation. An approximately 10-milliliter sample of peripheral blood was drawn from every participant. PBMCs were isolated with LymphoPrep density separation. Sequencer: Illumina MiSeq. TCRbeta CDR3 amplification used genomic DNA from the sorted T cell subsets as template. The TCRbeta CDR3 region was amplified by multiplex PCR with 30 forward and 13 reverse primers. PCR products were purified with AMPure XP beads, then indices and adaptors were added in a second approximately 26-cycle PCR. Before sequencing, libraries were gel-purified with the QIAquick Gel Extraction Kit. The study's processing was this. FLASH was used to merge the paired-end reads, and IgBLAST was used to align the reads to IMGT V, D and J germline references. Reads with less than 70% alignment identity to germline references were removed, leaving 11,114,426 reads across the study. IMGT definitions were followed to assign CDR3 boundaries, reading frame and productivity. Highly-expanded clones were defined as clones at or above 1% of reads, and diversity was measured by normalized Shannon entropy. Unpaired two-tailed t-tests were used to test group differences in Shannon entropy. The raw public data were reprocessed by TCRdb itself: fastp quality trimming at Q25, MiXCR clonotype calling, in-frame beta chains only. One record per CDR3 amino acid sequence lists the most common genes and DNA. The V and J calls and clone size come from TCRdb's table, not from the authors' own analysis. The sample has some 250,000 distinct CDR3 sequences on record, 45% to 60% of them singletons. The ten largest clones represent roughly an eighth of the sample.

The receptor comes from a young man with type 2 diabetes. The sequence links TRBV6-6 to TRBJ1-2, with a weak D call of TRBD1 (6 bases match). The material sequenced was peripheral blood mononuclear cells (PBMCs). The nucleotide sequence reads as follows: TGTGCCAGCAGGAACAGGGAAGACTATGGCTACACCTTC. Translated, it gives CASRNREDYGYTF.